The 23 T cell receptor beta chains reported below all come from one sample, sequenced in a study of blood T cell repertoires in COVID-19. Clones were sequenced by immunoSEQ multiplex PCR, and TCRdb holds only the in-frame ones, with some missing. Among 200,000 to 250,000 clones listed, roughly four fifths were seen once. Material for sequencing was peripheral blood. The receptors come from a woman aged 55-69 years with acute or convalescent COVID-19.

Only a few counts were recorded for this clone. The chain carries TRBV12-3 or TRBV12-4 and TRBJ2-7, with TRBD1 matching 7 bases. Trimming at V came to 1 base and at J to 9 bases, leaving 6 bases not matched to a gene. The CDR3 has 13 amino acids. The CDR3 sequence is CASSLEYRGWQYF. The CDR3 DNA reads TGTGCCAGCAGTTTAGAGTACAGGGGCTGGCAGTACTTC.

This clone showed up just once. In DNA, the CDR3 is TGTGCCAGCAGTTCGCACGGGACAGGGAAGAACACTGAAGCTTTCTTT. Its protein is CASSSHGTGKNTEAFF. The chain is built from TRBV6-5 and TRBJ1-1; TRBD1 aligns across 9 bases. This CDR3 has 16 amino acids. J was trimmed by 1 base and V by 4 bases; bases with no gene match: 7. Per germline, CDR1 MNHEY and CDR2 SVGAGI.

The chain recombines TRBV5-4 with TRBJ2-1, with TRBD2 matching over 8 bases. Losses at the gene ends were 4 bases for V and 4 bases for J; bases not matched to a gene: 10. Per germline, CDR1 SGHNT and CDR2 YYREEE (reference sequence). The CDR3 has 16 amino acids. The CDR3 is CASSPAGRGEYNEQFF. CDR3 DNA sequence: TGTGCCAGCAGCCCCGCCGGGAGGGGGGAGTACAATGAGCAGTTCTTC.

The chain recombines TRBV6-5 with TRBJ1-2; D might be TRBD1 (6 bases). The CDR3 is 15 amino acids. The germline V and J ends were trimmed by 10 bases and 7 bases, with 25 bases remaining between them. Germline CDR1 and CDR2: MNHEY and SVGAGI. CDR3: CATRGGVGHLSGYTF. DNA of the CDR3: TGTGCCACTAGGGGGGGGGTTGGCCACCTATCTGGCTACACCTTC.

This chain joins TRBV28 and TRBJ2-2; 10 bases align to TRBD2. From germline, CDR1 is MDHEN and CDR2 SYDVKM. The V segment lost 6 bases and the J segment 4 bases; nucleotides outside the gene matches: 14. The CDR3 is 18 residues long. CDR3: CASSPPKKRGGFTGELFF. The CDR3 bases are TGTGCCAGCAGCCCTCCAAAAAAGCGGGGGGGTTTCACCGGGGAGCTGTTTTTT.

The chain combines TRBV5-6 with TRBJ1-2, with D possibly matching TRBD1 (5 bases). The CDR3 has 13 residues. Looked up from germline, CDR1 is SGHDT and CDR2 is YYEEEE. V lost 3 bases, J lost 8 bases, and 14 bases lay in between. The CDR3 DNA reads as TGTGCCAGCAGCTCAGGGACTATGAGGGGCTACACCTTC. As protein: CASSSGTMRGYTF. Filled out from reference TRBV5-6 and TRBJ1-2, the complete variable domain reads DAGVTQSPTHLIKTRGQQVTLRCSPKSGHDTVSWYQQALGQGPQFIFQYYEEEERQRGNFPDRFSGHQFPNYSSELNVNALLLGDSALYLCASSSGTMRGYTFGSGTRLTVV.

The chain has TRBV5-1 and TRBJ2-2; D not resolved. CDR3 size: 13 residues. V was shortened by 4 bases and J by 5 bases, with 9 bases between the two germline ends. Germline CDR1 is SGHRS and CDR2 is YFSETQ. CDR3 coding DNA: TGCGCCAGCAGCATATCAGTGACCGGGGAGCTGTTTTTT. Translating gives CASSISVTGELFF.

The chain joins TRBV4-2 to TRBJ2-7, with TRBD2 matching over 11 bases. The CDR3 is made up of 18 amino acids. CDR1 and CDR2 (germline): LGHNA, YNFKEQ. V was clipped by 0 bases and J by 1 base; unmatched bases: 8. CDR3 sequence: CASSQETSGATTSYEQYF. The DNA for the CDR3 is TGTGCCAGCAGCCAAGAGACTAGCGGGGCCACCACTTCCTACGAGCAGTACTTC.

The chain joins TRBV5-4 to TRBJ1-4; perhaps TRBD1 as D (6 bases). The length of the CDR3 is 17 residues. The V end lost 5 bases, the J end lost 8 bases, and 25 bases lay between the germline ends. CDR1 and CDR2 (germline): SGHNT, YYREEE (reference sequence). CDR3 bases: TGTGCCAGCAGTTCCTCGCGAACAGGGCAAAGCGAAGAAAAACTGTTTTTT. Translating gives CASSSSRTGQSEEKLFF.

The CDR3 bases are TGTGCCAGCAGCTTAGGAGGGACACTGCAAGAGACCCAGTACTTC. Its translation: CASSLGGTLQETQYF. The chain recombines TRBV7-9 with TRBJ2-5; D possibly corresponds to TRBD1 (6 bases). V was trimmed by 1 base and J by 2 bases, leaving 11 bases between them. The CDR3 loop spans 15 amino acids. Germline V gene lookup returns CDR1 SEHNR and CDR2 FQNEAQ (reference sequence).

The chain employs TRBV5-8 and TRBJ2-7; 7 nucleotides align to TRBD1. Germline assignment: CDR1 SGHTS and CDR2 YDEGEE. V lost 2 bases, J lost 9 bases, and 14 bases stayed unmatched. The CDR3 has 15 residues. The CDR3, as DNA: TGTGCCAGCAGCTTACCGGGACAGCCGAGAATTGGGCAGTACTTC. Its protein is CASSLPGQPRIGQYF.

The chain links TRBV5-6 to TRBJ1-6; 10 nucleotides line up with TRBD1. The germline gives CDR1 SGHDT, CDR2 YYEEEE. Trimming at V came to 5 bases and at J to 4 bases, leaving 9 bases not matched to a gene. The length of the CDR3 is 17 residues. CDR3 protein: CASSRTRDRGYNSPLHF. The DNA for the CDR3 is TGTGCCAGCAGTCGTACCCGGGACAGGGGATATAATTCACCCCTCCACTTT.

V gene TRBV6-5 combines with J gene TRBJ2-5; 9 bases align to TRBD2. The germline V gene has CDR1 MNHEY and CDR2 SVGAGI. The CDR3 contains 14 residues. Trimming at V came to 6 bases and at J to 5 bases, leaving 7 bases not matched to a gene. CDR3: CASRGGGAGETQYF. The CDR3 nucleotides read TGTGCCAGCAGAGGCGGGGGGGCCGGGGAGACCCAGTACTTC.

The chain joins TRBV11-2 to TRBJ1-1; a possible D gene is TRBD1 (5 bases). CDR1 is SGHAT, CDR2 FQNNGV, per germline. The CDR3 sequence is 17 residues long. V lost 5 bases to trimming and J lost 0 bases, with 19 bases between them. This CDR3 reads CASSPFGRGRMNTEAFF. CDR3 DNA: TGTGCCAGCAGCCCCTTCGGGAGGGGTCGGATGAACACTGAAGCTTTCTTT.

The V call is TRBV29-1, the J call TRBJ2-5, with 12 nucleotides matching TRBD2. Losses at the gene ends were 6 bases for V and 5 bases for J; bases not matched to a gene: 7. The CDR3 sequence is 14 residues long. The germline gives CDR1 SQVTM, CDR2 ANQGSEA. The CDR3 sequence is CSVRGLAGRETQYF. The CDR3 bases are TGCAGCGTCCGAGGACTAGCGGGGAGGGAGACCCAGTACTTC.

This clone has a count of ten or more. This chain connects TRBV6-1 to TRBJ2-1; 13 positions agree with TRBD2. The CDR3 covers 18 residues. CDR1 MNHNS and CDR2 SASEGT come from the germline V gene. After removal of 0 bases from V and 8 bases from J, the junction contained 10 bases not matched to a gene. CDR3 region: CASSEALAGGPATDEQFF. In DNA form, the CDR3 reads TGTGCCAGCAGTGAAGCACTAGCGGGGGGGCCGGCGACGGATGAGCAGTTCTTC.

Only a few counts were recorded for this clone. The chain uses TRBV7-3 and TRBJ1-2; D gene ambiguous. The CDR3 extends over 13 amino acids. CDR1 and CDR2 from the germline V gene are SGHTA and FQGTGA. The CDR3 coding sequence is TGTGCTCCTCACAGCTGGCAGAGCTATGGCTACACCTTC. It specifies CAPHSWQSYGYTF.

The chain has TRBV5-5 and TRBJ2-2; D is perhaps TRBD2 (6 bases). This CDR3 comprises 16 residues. The V gene's germline CDR1 is SGHKS and CDR2 YYEKEE (reference sequence). V was pared by 1 base and J by 5 bases, with 15 bases between. Written as DNA, the CDR3 is TGTGCCAGCAGCTTGTTTGGAGGGATGAGTACCGGGGAGCTGTTTTTT. Its translation is CASSLFGGMSTGELFF.

The genes are TRBV18 and TRBJ1-2; the D is unclear. This CDR3 spans 16 amino acids. Looked up from germline, CDR1 is KGHSH and CDR2 is LQKENI. V gave up 1 base and J gave up 1 base, with 13 bases separating them. The CDR3 region is CASSPQGRDYNYGYTF. In DNA form, the CDR3 reads TGTGCCAGCTCACCACAAGGTCGAGACTATAACTATGGCTACACCTTC.

This chain uses TRBV7-2 with TRBJ2-7; D might be TRBD2 (6 bases). The germline CDR1 and CDR2 sequences are SGHTA and FQGNSA. The V and J ends lost 6 bases and 1 base respectively, with 13 bases between them. The CDR3 length is 14 residues. The chain's CDR3 is CASRLTGGSYEQYF. CDR3 coding DNA: TGTGCCAGCAGACTCACCGGGGGATCCTACGAGCAGTACTTC.

V is TRBV14 and J is TRBJ2-1; D is unresolved. The V and J ends lost 4 bases and 10 bases respectively, with 14 bases between them. This CDR3 has 13 amino acids. Germline CDR1 SGHDN, CDR2 FVKESK. In nucleotides, the CDR3 is TGTGCCAGCAGCCCCACAGTACCCGGAGAGCAGTTCTTC. Protein: CASSPTVPGEQFF.

V and J are TRBV27 and TRBJ2-3, with D perhaps matching TRBD1 (6 bases). This CDR3 has 16 residues. Germline V lookup: CDR1 MNHEY, CDR2 SMNVEV (reference sequence). Trimming pared 0 bases from V and 2 bases from J, leaving 12 bases between. CDR3 sequence (DNA): TGTGCCAGCAGTTTATCGGTGGGGGCACACACAGATACGCAGTATTTT. Encoded protein: CASSLSVGAHTDTQYF.

The V and J genes are TRBV24-1 and TRBJ1-5; D gene unclear. This CDR3 is built from 14 residues. Germline loops: CDR1 KGHDR, CDR2 SFDVKD. V was shortened by 4 bases and J by 0 bases, with 6 bases between the two germline ends. CDR3 nucleotide sequence: TGTGCCACCAGTGACACGGGTAGCAATCAGCCCCAGCATTTT. Translating gives CATSDTGSNQPQHF.